Each of the 14 T cell receptor beta chains below was sequenced from the same sample in a study of vaccination and CD4 T cells after COVID-19 (dated by TCRdb to between 2021 and 2024). Their recognized antigens are unknown. This sample's treatment or condition label indicates: roughly ten-day PBMC culture with coronavirus spike peptide pools or control peptides (ViraFEST assay). Library method: PCR. TCRdb records Illumina iSeq 100 as the sequencer. At the Johns Hopkins FTIC core, DNA from the cultured CD4+ T cells underwent TCR sequencing with the Oncomine TCR Beta short-read assay. The public reads were run again by TCRdb, first through fastp at Q25 and then through MiXCR, and only productive beta chains were kept. Every distinct CDR3 protein forms one entry, paired with its most common genes and DNA. The sample table holds about 17,000 distinct CDR3 sequences, of which roughly half were seen once. The top ten constitute about 12% of the sample.

Material for sequencing was CD4+ T cells from blood, cultured in vitro. All receptors derive from a human donor who had recovered from COVID-19.

V and J are TRBV7-2 and TRBJ2-7, with 9 bases lining up with TRBD1. The CDR3 is 16 residues long. Germline V gives CDR1 SGHTA, CDR2 FQGNSA. The V and J ends lost 6 bases and 6 bases, in that order; junction bases with no gene match: 15. In nucleotides, the CDR3 is TGTGCCAGCAGGTCCGGGACAGGGAACCCCTGGGGCGAGCAGTACTTC. It yields the protein CASRSGTGNPWGEQYF. Drawing the rest from reference TRBV7-2 and TRBJ2-7, the complete variable domain is GAGVSQSPSNKVTEKGKDVELRCDPISGHTALYWYRQSLGQGLEFLIYFQGNSAPDKSGLPSDRFSAERTGGSVSTLTIQRTQQEDSAVYLCASRSGTGNPWGEQYFGPGTRLTVT.

Only a few counts were recorded for this clonotype. This chain joins TRBV7-9 and TRBJ1-6, with D maybe TRBD1 (5 bases). Between the trimmed V and J ends, which lost 5 bases and 8 bases, there was a span of 16 bases. The germline CDR1 and CDR2 sequences are SEHNR and FQNEAQ (reference sequence). The CDR3 is made up of 15 amino acids. CDR3 loop: CASSPSGLHYSPLHF. The CDR3 DNA reads TGTGCCAGCAGCCCATCGGGACTCCATTATTCACCCCTCCACTTT.

The chain employs TRBV6-5 and TRBJ1-2; D is ambiguous. Trimming shortened V by 2 bases and J by 4 bases, and 8 bases separated the two germline ends. Per germline, CDR1 MNHEY and CDR2 SVGAGI. The CDR3 sequence is 13 residues long. CDR3 DNA sequence: TGTGCCAGCAGTTACCCCGGGATCTATGGCTACACCTTC. Amino acids: CASSYPGIYGYTF.

The chain employs TRBV14 and TRBJ1-2; no reliable D call. V lost 4 bases, J lost 4 bases, and 19 bases lay in between. Germline assignment: CDR1 SGHDN and CDR2 FVKESK. The CDR3 has 16 amino acids. The DNA for the CDR3 is TGTGCCAGCAGCCCCGGCGGCTACCCGAACCTCTATGGCTACACCTTC. Translation gives CASSPGGYPNLYGYTF.

This chain links TRBV19 with TRBJ1-1; D ambiguous. The CDR3 runs 15 residues. Trimming cost V 6 bases and J 8 bases, with 22 bases left between them. Per germline, CDR1 LNHDA and CDR2 SQIVND (reference sequence). CDR3 nucleotide sequence: TGTGCCAGTAGACTGAGAACAGACCCTGCTTTAGAAGCTTTCTTT. This translates into CASRLRTDPALEAFF.

The sample holds a few counts of this clonotype. J is TRBJ2-1 and V is TRBV20-1, with 9 bases matching TRBD2. After removal of 0 bases from V and 0 bases from J, the junction contained 3 bases not matched to a gene. The CDR3 has 16 amino acids. The V gene's germline CDR1 is DFQATT and CDR2 SNEGSKA (reference sequence). This CDR3 reads CSARDDSGSSYNEQFF. The CDR3 nucleotides are TGCAGTGCTAGAGATGATAGCGGGAGCTCCTACAATGAGCAGTTCTTC.

The chain recombines TRBV5-4 with TRBJ2-1, with D perhaps TRBD2 (5 bases). Germline CDR1 is SGHNT and CDR2 is YYREEE (reference sequence). This CDR3 comprises 15 residues. The germline V and J ends were trimmed by 1 base and 0 bases, with 8 bases remaining between them. The CDR3 is CASSLPGGSYNEQFF. The CDR3 region has the DNA TGTGCCAGCAGCTTGCCAGGAGGCTCCTACAATGAGCAGTTCTTC. Full variable domain (rest looked up from reference TRBV5-4 and TRBJ2-1): ETGVTQSPTHLIKTRGQQVTLRCSSQSGHNTVSWYQQALGQGPQFIFQYYREEENGRGNFPPRFSGLQFPNYSSELNVNALELDDSALYLCASSLPGGSYNEQFFGPGTRLTVL.

This sequence joins TRBV30 and TRBJ1-2; D is possibly TRBD1 (6 bases). Germline V gene sequence: CDR1 GTSNPN, CDR2 SVGIG (reference sequence). The CDR3 contains 12 residues. The germline V and J ends were trimmed by 2 bases and 4 bases, with 8 bases remaining between them. CDR3 loop: CAWSSQGYGYTF. Written as DNA, the CDR3 is TGTGCCTGGAGTTCACAGGGCTATGGCTACACCTTC.

This clonotype was seen only a few times. The chain carries TRBV21-1 and TRBJ1-6; TRBD1, the D gene given by the table, was not confirmed from the DNA. TRBV21-1 is flagged as a pseudogene. CDR3 length: 18 residues. The CDR3 nucleotides read TGTGCCAGCAGCAAAGAATTCCCCAGGGAATCCTATAATTCACCCCTCCACTTT. It yields the protein CASSKEFPRESYNSPLHF.

This sequence joins TRBV10-2 and TRBJ2-1; maybe TRBD2 (5 bases). CDR1 and CDR2 from the germline V gene are WSHSY and SAAADI. V was shortened by 6 bases and J by 12 bases, with 18 bases between the two germline ends. The CDR3 has 13 amino acids. The CDR3 coding sequence is TGCGCCAGCAGAGAGGACTTTCGACGTGGGCAGTTCTTC. Its protein product is CASREDFRRGQFF.

The CDR3 spells CASREKVVRNTEAFF. The CDR3 coding sequence is TGTGCCAGCAGGGAGAAAGTGGTAAGAAACACTGAAGCTTTCTTT. The rearrangement joins TRBV6-1 to TRBJ1-1; no reliable D call. CDR3 length: 15 amino acids. Germline values: CDR1 MNHNS, CDR2 SASEGT. Trimming left V 6 bases short and J 2 bases short, with 16 bases between.

This sequence joins TRBV20-1 and TRBJ2-2; 11 nucleotides line up with TRBD2. The CDR3 extends over 15 amino acids. V shed 5 bases and J 6 bases; nucleotides not matched to a gene: 8. In germline, CDR1 is DFQATT, CDR2 SNEGSKA (reference sequence). The chain's CDR3 is CSAEASGRYSGELFF. The DNA for the CDR3 is TGCAGTGCTGAAGCTAGCGGGAGGTACTCCGGGGAGCTGTTTTTT.

This clonotype was observed a few times. The chain joins TRBV19 to TRBJ1-5; D is unclear. The germline V gene encodes CDR1 LNHDA and CDR2 SQIVND (reference sequence). Trimming took off 3 bases at V and 0 bases at J, with 12 bases between the two ends. CDR3 length equals 16 residues. CDR3 residues: CASSINSPYSNQPQHF. Written as DNA, the CDR3 is TGTGCCAGTAGTATCAACAGCCCCTATAGCAATCAGCCCCAGCATTTT.

The rearrangement joins TRBV27 to TRBJ2-1; the match to TRBD1 covers 12 bases. This CDR3 is built from 20 residues. Trimming took 5 bases from V and 0 from J; bases not matched to a gene: 14. The germline CDR1 and CDR2 sequences are MNHEY and SMNVEV (reference sequence). Written as DNA, the CDR3 is TGTGCCAGCAGTCCGGGACAGGGGGCGCGGAGCTTTCCCTCCTACAATGAGCAGTTCTTC. As protein: CASSPGQGARSFPSYNEQFF.